This T cell receptor (beta chain) stems from a study of shared clonotypes between healthy human individuals. General study findings and limits: Memory subsets generally showed smaller estimated richness than naive subsets did.

Sequenced by immunoSEQ multiplex PCR; TCRdb stores in-frame clones only, minus some. The table records roughly 720,000 clones, less than 95% of them present only once. From germline, CDR1 is LGHNA and CDR2 YNFKEQ. The ends were cut back, 2 bases at V and 1 base at J, with 7 bases in the middle. This CDR3 is 14 amino acids long. Turning to this clone: Its target is unknown.

CD8 memory was a combination that joined CD45RO+ cells with CCR7-negative CD45RA+ TemRA cells. The sequence was collected from a man between 18 and 29 years old in good health. Some clones in this sample may be carry-over from other donors' samples. This chain connects TRBV4-2 to TRBJ2-3, with D perhaps given as TRBD1 or TRBD2 (5 bases each). Sequenced sample: memory CD8+ T cells from PBMCs. Subset of the sample: CD45RO+ cells pooled with CCR7-negative TemRA cells. The CDR3 bases are TGTGCCAGCAGCCAAACGGGACGCACAGATACGCAGTATTTT. It translates to CASSQTGRTDTQYF.